The entry below describes one T cell receptor beta chain. Some clones are missing from TCRdb's copy, which holds only in-frame ones; the method was immunoSEQ multiplex PCR. The table has tens of thousands of clones, about 92% seen once. There are 13 residues in the CDR3. The ends were cut back, 4 bases at V and 1 base at J, with 7 bases in the middle. The germline CDR1 and CDR2 sequences are SGHVS and FNYEAQ. These data originate in a study of T cell changes during pregnancy in multiple sclerosis. The V gene is TRBV7-6, the J gene TRBJ1-1; TRBD1 might be the D (5 bases). This sample comprised CD4+ T cells from peripheral blood mononuclear cells, obtained in the third trimester of pregnancy. This sequence originates from a female donor with multiple sclerosis, enrolled in a pregnancy study. As DNA, the CDR3 is TGTGCCAGCAGCTCCCAGGGGAACACTGAAGCTTTCTTT. Translation: CASSSQGNTEAFF. The full variable domain, in which reference TRBV7-6 and TRBJ1-1 provide the parts outside the CDR3, is GAGVSQSPRYKVTKRGQDVALRCDPISGHVSLYWYRQALGQGPEFLTYFNYEAQQDKSGLPNDRFSAERPEGSISTLTIQRTEQRDSAMYRCASSSQGNTEAFFGQGTRLTVV.